The clone carrying this T cell receptor (beta chain) has just a few counts. These data come from a study of blood T cell repertoires in COVID-19. Using immunoSEQ multiplex PCR, the repertoire was profiled, and TCRdb retains in-frame clones only, with some absent. The sample holds some 670,000 clones, more than 80% seen once. CDR1 LNHDA and CDR2 SQIVND come from the germline V gene (reference sequence). Losses at the gene ends were 6 bases for V and 0 bases for J; bases not matched to a gene: 10. The CDR3 is 16 residues long. The chain joins TRBV19 to TRBJ1-1; 7 positions match TRBD1. Source material: peripheral blood. The receptor comes from a woman aged 18-29 years with acute or convalescent COVID-19. The CDR3: CASRLDTGAMNTEAFF. The CDR3 coding sequence is TGTGCCAGTAGACTCGACACAGGGGCTATGAACACTGAAGCTTTCTTT.